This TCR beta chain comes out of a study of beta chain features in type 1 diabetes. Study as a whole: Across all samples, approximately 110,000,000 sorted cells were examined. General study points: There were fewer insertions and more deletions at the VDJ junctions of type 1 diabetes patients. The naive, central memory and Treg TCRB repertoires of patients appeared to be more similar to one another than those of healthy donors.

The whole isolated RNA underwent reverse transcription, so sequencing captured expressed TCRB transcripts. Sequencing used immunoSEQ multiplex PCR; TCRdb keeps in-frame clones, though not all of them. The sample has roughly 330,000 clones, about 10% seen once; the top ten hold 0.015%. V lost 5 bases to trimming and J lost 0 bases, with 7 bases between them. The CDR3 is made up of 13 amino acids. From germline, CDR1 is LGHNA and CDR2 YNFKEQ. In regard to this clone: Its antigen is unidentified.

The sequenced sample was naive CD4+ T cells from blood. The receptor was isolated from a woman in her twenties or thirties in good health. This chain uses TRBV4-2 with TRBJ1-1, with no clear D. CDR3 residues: CASSVPMNTEAFF. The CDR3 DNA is TGTGCCAGCAGCGTCCCCATGAACACTGAAGCTTTCTTT.